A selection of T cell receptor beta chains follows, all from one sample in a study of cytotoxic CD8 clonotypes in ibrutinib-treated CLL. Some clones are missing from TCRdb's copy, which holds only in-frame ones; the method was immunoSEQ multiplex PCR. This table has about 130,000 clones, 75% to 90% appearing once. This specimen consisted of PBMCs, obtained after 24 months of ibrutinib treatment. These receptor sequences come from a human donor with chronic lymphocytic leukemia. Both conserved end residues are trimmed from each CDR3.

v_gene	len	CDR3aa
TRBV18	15	ASSPLTGASNFYGYT
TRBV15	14	ATSRPGGQGRSEQF
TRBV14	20	ASSLTYIIGVDRGETNTEAF
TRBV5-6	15	ASSLVDVRARTGELF
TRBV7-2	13	ASSSGSTDGQPQH
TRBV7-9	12	ASSPRPTKETQY
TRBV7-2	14	ASSLAPSGTQGGQF
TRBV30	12	AWSRDRGFGPQH
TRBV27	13	ASSSSRGRGETQY
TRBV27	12	ATHPGWGSGELF
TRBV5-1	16	ASRRTGASGSGANVLT
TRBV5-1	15	ASRQFSGRATYNEQF
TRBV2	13	ASRIQRGGPDTQY
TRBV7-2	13	ASSIIAASYNEQF
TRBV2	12	AAARDSPSDTQY
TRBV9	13	ASSVTYDSFYGYT
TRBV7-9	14	ASSSERGLGTGELF
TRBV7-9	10	ASSPDLYEQY
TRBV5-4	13	ASSSTSGESYEQY
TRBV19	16	ASTPGQGFWDSNQPQH
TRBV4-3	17	ASSQVWPSGSAYQETQY
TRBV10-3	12	AIRGEVGYNEQF
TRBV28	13	ASRSGRERTDTQY
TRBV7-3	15	ASSLFYSGRAIDEQF
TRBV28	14	ASSTRRRGQGNTIY
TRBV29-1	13	SVEGSTWDPYGYT
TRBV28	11	ASTATPTGELF
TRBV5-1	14	ASSQLTGGGTGELF